This T cell receptor (beta chain) was observed in a study of blood T cell repertoires in COVID-19. Assay: immunoSEQ multiplex PCR; the TCRdb copy retains only in-frame clones and omits some. The table includes about 140,000 clones, about nine tenths detected once. The germline V gene encodes CDR1 MNHEY and CDR2 SVGAGI. V lost 1 base and J lost 4, with 7 bases in between. This CDR3 has 13 residues. Two consecutive negative NP/OP PCR tests, clearance, or resolved symptoms defined Cohort 3 recovery. Sequenced sample: PBMCs or T cells enriched from blood (not recorded which). The chain uses TRBV6-5 and TRBJ1-1; D remains unclear. This TCR derives from a man aged 45-65 years who had recovered from COVID-19. CDR3 coding DNA: TGTGCCAGCAGTTACTTAGAGGCCACTGAAGCTTTCTTT. Its translation is CASSYLEATEAFF.